The T cell receptor (beta chain) described here comes from a study of T cell responses to AZD1222 COVID-19 vaccine. On this clone: The antigen is unknown.

Study results and limitations: Targets within unmutated variant regions were reportedly found for nearly half of spike-specific TCRs. Repertoire sampling was restricted to post-peak T cell response timepoints.

Germline loops: CDR1 MNHEY, CDR2 SVGEGT. There are 13 residues in the CDR3. V shed 5 bases and J shed 5 bases, with 12 bases lying between them. The table came from immunoSEQ multiplex PCR; TCRdb's copy has only in-frame clones and leaves some out. This table holds 120,000 or so clones, roughly 84% found once. The rearrangement joins TRBV6-2 or TRBV6-3 to TRBJ1-2; possibly TRBD1 for D (5 bases). The sequencing used peripheral blood, collected on day 0 of AZD1222 vaccination. This receptor was taken from an adult in good health. As DNA, the CDR3 is TGTGCCAGCAGTACACAGGACTTTTATGGCTACACCTTC. This translates into CASSTQDFYGYTF.